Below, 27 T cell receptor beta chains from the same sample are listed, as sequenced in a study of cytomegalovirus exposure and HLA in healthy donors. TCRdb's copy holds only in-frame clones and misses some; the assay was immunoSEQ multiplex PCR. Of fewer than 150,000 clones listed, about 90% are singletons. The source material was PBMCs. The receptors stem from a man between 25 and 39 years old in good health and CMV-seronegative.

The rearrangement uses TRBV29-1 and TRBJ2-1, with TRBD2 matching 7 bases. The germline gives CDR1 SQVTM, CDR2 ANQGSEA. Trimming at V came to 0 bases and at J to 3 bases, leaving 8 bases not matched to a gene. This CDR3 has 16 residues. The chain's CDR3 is CSVEDKGGSNYNEQFF. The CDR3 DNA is TGCAGCGTTGAAGATAAGGGCGGGAGCAACTACAATGAGCAGTTCTTC.

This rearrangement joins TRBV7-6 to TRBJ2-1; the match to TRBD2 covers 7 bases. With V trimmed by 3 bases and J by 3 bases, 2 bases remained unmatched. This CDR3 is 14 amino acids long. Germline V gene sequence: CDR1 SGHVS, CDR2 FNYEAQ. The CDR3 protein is CASSFASGYNEQFF. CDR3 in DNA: TGTGCCAGCAGCTTCGCTAGCGGCTACAATGAGCAGTTCTTC. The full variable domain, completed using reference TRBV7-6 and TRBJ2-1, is GAGVSQSPRYKVTKRGQDVALRCDPISGHVSLYWYRQALGQGPEFLTYFNYEAQQDKSGLPNDRFSAERPEGSISTLTIQRTEQRDSAMYRCASSFASGYNEQFFGPGTRLTVL.

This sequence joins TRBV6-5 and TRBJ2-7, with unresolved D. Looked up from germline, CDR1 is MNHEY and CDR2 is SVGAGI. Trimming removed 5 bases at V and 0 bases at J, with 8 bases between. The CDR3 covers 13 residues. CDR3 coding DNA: TGTGCCAGCAGTAAACCAGGCTCCTACGAGCAGTACTTC. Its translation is CASSKPGSYEQYF.

The CDR3 protein is CASSLRLGLGTDTQYF. The CDR3 nucleotides are TGCGCCAGCAGCCTTAGACTTGGTCTGGGCACAGATACGCAGTATTTT. The genes are TRBV4-1 and TRBJ2-3; D gene ambiguous. The germline CDR1 and CDR2 sequences are MGHRA and YSYEKL. CDR3 length: 16 amino acids. V was clipped by 4 bases and J by 1 base, with 15 bases between them.

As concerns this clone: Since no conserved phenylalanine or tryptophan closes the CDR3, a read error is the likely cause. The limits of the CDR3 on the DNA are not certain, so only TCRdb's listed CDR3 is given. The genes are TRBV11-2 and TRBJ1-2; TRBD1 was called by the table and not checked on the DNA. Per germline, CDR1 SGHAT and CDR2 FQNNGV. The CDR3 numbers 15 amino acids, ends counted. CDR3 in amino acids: CASSLDPLGRDRPAS.

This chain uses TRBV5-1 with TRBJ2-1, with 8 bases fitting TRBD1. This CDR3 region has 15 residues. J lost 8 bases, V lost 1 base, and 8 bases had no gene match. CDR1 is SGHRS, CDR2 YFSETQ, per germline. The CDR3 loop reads CASSLSGQGVDEQFF. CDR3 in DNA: TGCGCCAGCAGCTTGTCCGGACAGGGTGTCGATGAGCAGTTCTTC.

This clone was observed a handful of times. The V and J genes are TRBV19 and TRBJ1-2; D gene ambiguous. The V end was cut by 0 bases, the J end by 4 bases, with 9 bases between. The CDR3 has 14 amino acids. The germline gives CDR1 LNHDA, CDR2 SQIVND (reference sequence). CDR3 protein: CASSIEADIYGYTF. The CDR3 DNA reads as TGTGCCAGTAGTATAGAGGCGGATATCTATGGCTACACCTTC. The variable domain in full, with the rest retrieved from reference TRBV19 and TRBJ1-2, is DGGITQSPKYLFRKEGQNVTLSCEQNLNHDAMYWYRQDPGQGLRLIYYSQIVNDFQKGDIAEGYSVSREKKESFPLTVTSAQKNPTAFYLCASSIEADIYGYTFGSGTRLTVV.

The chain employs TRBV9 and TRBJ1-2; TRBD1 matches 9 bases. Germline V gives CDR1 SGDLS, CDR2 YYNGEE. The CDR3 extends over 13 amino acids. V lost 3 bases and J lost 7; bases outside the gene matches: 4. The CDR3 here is CASSGGQGGGYTF. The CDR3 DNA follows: TGTGCCAGCAGCGGGGGACAGGGAGGTGGCTACACCTTC.

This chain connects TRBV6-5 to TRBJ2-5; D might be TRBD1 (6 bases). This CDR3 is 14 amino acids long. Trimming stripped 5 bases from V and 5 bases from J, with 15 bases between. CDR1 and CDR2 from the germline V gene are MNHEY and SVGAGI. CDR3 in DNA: TGTGCCAGCAGTCCAGGGGTTAGAGTGGAGACCCAGTACTTC. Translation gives CASSPGVRVETQYF.

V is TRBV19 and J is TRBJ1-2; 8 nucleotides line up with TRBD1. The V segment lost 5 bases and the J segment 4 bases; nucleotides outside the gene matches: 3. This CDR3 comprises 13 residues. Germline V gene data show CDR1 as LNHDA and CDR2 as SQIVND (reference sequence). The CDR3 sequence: CASSPDRGYGYTF. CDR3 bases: TGTGCCAGTAGTCCTGACAGGGGCTATGGCTACACCTTC.

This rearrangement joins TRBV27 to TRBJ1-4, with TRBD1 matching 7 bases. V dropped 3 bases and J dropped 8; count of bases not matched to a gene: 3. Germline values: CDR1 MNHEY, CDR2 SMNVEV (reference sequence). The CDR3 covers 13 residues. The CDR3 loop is CASSFTGVEKLFF. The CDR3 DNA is TGTGCCAGCAGTTTCACAGGGGTCGAAAAACTGTTTTTT.

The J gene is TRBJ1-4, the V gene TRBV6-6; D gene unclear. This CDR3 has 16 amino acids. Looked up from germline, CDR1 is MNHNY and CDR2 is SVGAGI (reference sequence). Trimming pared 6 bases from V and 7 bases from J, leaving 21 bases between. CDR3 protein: CASSWADYLTGEKLFF. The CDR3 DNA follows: TGTGCCAGCAGCTGGGCGGACTACCTTACGGGTGAAAAACTGTTTTTT.

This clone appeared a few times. CDR3 protein: CASSGAGQHYGYTF. CDR3 coding DNA: TGTGCCAGCAGTGGCGCGGGACAGCACTATGGCTACACCTTC. The chain recombines TRBV6-1 with TRBJ1-2; 7 nucleotides match TRBD1. Germline values: CDR1 MNHNS, CDR2 SASEGT. The ends lost 4 bases at V and 3 bases at J; junction bases unmatched: 5. This CDR3 comprises 14 residues.

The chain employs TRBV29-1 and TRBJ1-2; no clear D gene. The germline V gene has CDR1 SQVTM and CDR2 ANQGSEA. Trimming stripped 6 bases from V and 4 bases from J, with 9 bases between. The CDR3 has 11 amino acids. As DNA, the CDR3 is TGCAGCGTAACGGTCCTCTATGGCTACACCTTC. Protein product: CSVTVLYGYTF. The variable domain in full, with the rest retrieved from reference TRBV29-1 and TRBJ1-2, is SAVISQKPSRDICQRGTSLTIQCQVDSQVTMMFWYRQQPGQSLTLIATANQGSEATYESGFVIDKFPISRPNLTFSTLTVSNMSPEDSSIYLCSVTVLYGYTFGSGTRLTVV.

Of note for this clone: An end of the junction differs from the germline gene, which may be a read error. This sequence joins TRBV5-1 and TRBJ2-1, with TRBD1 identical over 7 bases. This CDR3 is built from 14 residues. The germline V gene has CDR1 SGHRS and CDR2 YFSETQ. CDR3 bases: TGCGCCAGCAGATTGGGACAGAGTAACAATGAGCAGTTCTTC. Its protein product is CASRLGQSNNEQFF.

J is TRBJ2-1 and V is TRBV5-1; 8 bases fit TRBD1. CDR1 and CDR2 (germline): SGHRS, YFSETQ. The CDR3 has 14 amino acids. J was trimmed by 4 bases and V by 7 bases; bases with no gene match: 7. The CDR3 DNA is TGCGCCAGCCGCCCAGGACAGGGATACAATGAGCAGTTCTTC. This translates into CASRPGQGYNEQFF.

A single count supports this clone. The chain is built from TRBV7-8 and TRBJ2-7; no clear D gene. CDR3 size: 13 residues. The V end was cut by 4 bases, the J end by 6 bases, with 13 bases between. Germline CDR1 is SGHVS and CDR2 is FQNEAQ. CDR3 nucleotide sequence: TGTGCCAGCAGCTCCGAGAAGACTGGCGAGCAGTACTTC. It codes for CASSSEKTGEQYF. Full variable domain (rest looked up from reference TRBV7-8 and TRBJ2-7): GAGVSQSPRYKVAKRGQDVALRCDPISGHVSLFWYQQALGQGPEFLTYFQNEAQLDKSGLPSDRFFAERPEGSVSTLKIQRTQQEDSAVYLCASSSEKTGEQYFGPGTRLTVT.

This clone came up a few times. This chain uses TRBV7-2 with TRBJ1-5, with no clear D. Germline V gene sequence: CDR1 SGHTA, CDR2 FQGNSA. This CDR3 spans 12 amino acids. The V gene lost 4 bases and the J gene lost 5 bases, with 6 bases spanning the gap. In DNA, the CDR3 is TGTGCCAGCAGCTCTTATGATCAGCCCCAGCATTTT. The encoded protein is CASSSYDQPQHF.

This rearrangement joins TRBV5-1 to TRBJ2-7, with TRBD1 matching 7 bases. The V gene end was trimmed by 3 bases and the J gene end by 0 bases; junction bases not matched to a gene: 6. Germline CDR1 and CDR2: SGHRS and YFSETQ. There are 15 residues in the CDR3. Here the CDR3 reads CASSSTGQSSYEQYF. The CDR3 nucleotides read TGCGCCAGCAGCTCGACGGGACAGAGCTCCTACGAGCAGTACTTC.

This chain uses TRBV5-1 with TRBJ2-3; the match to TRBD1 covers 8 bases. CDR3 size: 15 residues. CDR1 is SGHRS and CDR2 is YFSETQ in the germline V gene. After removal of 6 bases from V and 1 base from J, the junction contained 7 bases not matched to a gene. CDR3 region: CASNDLTGGTDTQYF. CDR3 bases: TGCGCCAGCAACGATCTGACAGGGGGCACAGATACGCAGTATTTT.

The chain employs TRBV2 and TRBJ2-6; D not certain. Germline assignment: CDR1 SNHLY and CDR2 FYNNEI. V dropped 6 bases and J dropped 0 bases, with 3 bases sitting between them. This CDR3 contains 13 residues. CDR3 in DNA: TGTGCCAGCAGCGGCTCTGGGGCCAACGTCCTGACTTTC. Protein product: CASSGSGANVLTF.

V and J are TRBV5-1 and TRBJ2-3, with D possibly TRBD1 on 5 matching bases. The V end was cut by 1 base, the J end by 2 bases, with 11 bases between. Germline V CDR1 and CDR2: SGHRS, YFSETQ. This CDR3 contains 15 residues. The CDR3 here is CASSLFPGNTDTQYF. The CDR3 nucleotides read TGCGCCAGCAGCTTGTTTCCAGGGAACACAGATACGCAGTATTTT.

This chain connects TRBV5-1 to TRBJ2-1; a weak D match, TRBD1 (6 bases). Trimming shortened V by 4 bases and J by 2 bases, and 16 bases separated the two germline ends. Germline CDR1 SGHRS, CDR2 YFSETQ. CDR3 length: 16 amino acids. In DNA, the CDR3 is TGCGCCAGCAGCCCCTTACAGGGAATCCCCTACAATGAGCAGTTCTTC. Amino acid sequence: CASSPLQGIPYNEQFF.

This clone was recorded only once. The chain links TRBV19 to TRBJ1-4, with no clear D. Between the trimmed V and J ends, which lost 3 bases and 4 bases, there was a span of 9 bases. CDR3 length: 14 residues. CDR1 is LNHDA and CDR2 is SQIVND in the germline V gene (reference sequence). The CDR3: CASSILRDNEKLFF. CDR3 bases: TGTGCCAGTAGTATTTTACGGGATAATGAAAAACTGTTTTTT.

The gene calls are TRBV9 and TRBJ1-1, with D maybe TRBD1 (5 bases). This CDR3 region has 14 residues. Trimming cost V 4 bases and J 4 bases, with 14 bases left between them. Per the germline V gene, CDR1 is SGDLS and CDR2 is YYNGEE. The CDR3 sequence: CASSPSVGATEAFF. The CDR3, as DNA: TGTGCCAGCAGCCCATCCGTAGGGGCCACTGAAGCTTTCTTT.

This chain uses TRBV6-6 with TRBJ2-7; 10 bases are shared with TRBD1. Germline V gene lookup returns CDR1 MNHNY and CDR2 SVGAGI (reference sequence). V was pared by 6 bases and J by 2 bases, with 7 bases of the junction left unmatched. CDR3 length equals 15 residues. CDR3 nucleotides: TGTGCCAGCAGACCTGGGACAGGGGATACCTACGAGCAGTACTTC. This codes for CASRPGTGDTYEQYF.

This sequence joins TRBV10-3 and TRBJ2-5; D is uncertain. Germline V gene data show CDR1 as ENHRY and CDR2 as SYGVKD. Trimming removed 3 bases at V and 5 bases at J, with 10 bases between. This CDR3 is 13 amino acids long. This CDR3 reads CAISEARLETQYF. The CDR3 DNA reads TGTGCCATCAGTGAAGCGAGATTGGAGACCCAGTACTTC.